This passage covers 9 T cell receptor beta chains from one sample sequenced in a study of T cells in Graves' hyperthyroidism and ophthalmopathy (dated by TCRdb to between 2017 and 2020). The receptor library was made with multiplex PCR. The sample was run on an Illumina HiSeq 2000. The TCR beta CDR3 regions were amplified from the RNA transcripts. For the first round of RT-PCR on the TCR CDR3, the HTBI primer set was used together with the Qiagen OneStep RT-PCR kit. TCRdb's own reprocessing of the public reads used fastp at Q25 and MiXCR and kept productive beta chains. Rows are unified per CDR3 protein, each entry keeping the most common DNA and genes. In all, the sample holds around 340,000 distinct CDR3 sequences, and about 14% of those were seen once. 20% to 25% of the sample comes from the top ten. Sample: blood. Source of these receptors: a woman in her 30s with Graves' hyperthyroidism.

This clonotype was seen only a few times. The V gene is TRBV9, the J gene TRBJ2-1; 7 bases align to TRBD1. V lost 3 bases to trimming and J lost 8 bases; unmatched junction nucleotides: 11. Germline lookup yields CDR1 SGDLS and CDR2 YYNGEE. This CDR3 comprises 15 residues. CDR3 in DNA: TGTGCCAGCAGCGCCAGGGACAGAACTCTCGATGAGCAGTTCTTC. It specifies CASSARDRTLDEQFF.

This clonotype was counted a few times. V and J are TRBV6-5 and TRBJ2-5, with 10 bases identical to TRBD2. The CDR3 runs 15 residues. Trimming cost V 2 bases and J 3 bases; bases outside gene matches: 3. Germline-derived CDR1 and CDR2 are MNHEY and SVGAGI. The CDR3 reads CASSYTSGVKETQYF. The DNA of the CDR3 is TGTGCCAGCAGTTACACTAGCGGGGTAAAAGAGACCCAGTACTTC.

This clonotype was seen at least ten times. The rearrangement links TRBV7-9 to TRBJ2-7; TRBD2 might be the D (6 bases). Germline V gene sequence: CDR1 SEHNR, CDR2 FQNEAQ (reference sequence). Trimming shortened V by 4 bases and J by 2 bases, and 15 bases separated the two germline ends. CDR3 length: 15 residues. CDR3 in DNA: TGTGCCAGCAGCTCCCTAGGAGGGCGAACCTACGAGCAGTACTTC. This codes for CASSSLGGRTYEQYF.

This clonotype has only a few counts. The CDR3 region is CATSTPRDRDNEQFF. For the CDR3, the DNA is TGTGCCACCAGCACCCCCCGGGACAGAGACAATGAGCAGTTCTTC. This rearrangement joins TRBV15 to TRBJ2-1; 7 nucleotides agree with TRBD1. V was clipped by 4 bases and J by 5 bases; unmatched bases: 8. The germline V gene encodes CDR1 LNHNV and CDR2 YYDKDF (reference sequence). The CDR3 has 15 amino acids.

This clonotype was counted at least ten times. The V call is TRBV24-1, the J call TRBJ2-1; D possibly uses TRBD1 or TRBD2 (5 bases each). The CDR3 is 15 amino acids. V was cut by 3 bases and J by 2 bases, with 10 bases left in between. From germline, CDR1 is KGHDR and CDR2 SFDVKD. The CDR3 DNA reads as TGTGCCACCAGTGATACCGGGACGCCCTACAATGAGCAGTTCTTC. Translation gives CATSDTGTPYNEQFF.

This clonotype was seen repeatedly, ten times or more. This rearrangement joins TRBV19 to TRBJ1-1, with a weak D call TRBD1 (5 bases). The CDR3 runs 16 residues. Trimming removed 0 bases at V and 8 bases at J, with 19 bases between. From germline, CDR1 is LNHDA and CDR2 SQIVND (reference sequence). CDR3 in amino acids: CASSIDGAFTSGEAFF. The CDR3 DNA follows: TGTGCCAGTAGTATAGACGGGGCATTTACCTCGGGCGAAGCTTTCTTT.

This clonotype was seen more than once but under ten times. The chain joins TRBV11-2 to TRBJ2-7, with 13 bases lining up with TRBD2. The CDR3 runs to 16 residues. V trimming: 4 bases; J trimming: 8 bases; junction bases outside the gene matches: 11. Germline-derived CDR1 and CDR2 are SGHAT and FQNNGV. Here the CDR3 DNA reads TGTGCCAGCAGCTCCCTGCTACTAGCGGGAGGGCCACAGCAGTACTTC. This encodes CASSSLLLAGGPQQYF.

This clonotype was counted at least ten times. The chain has TRBV7-9 and TRBJ2-1, with TRBD2 matching over 14 bases. The CDR3 has 18 amino acids. V shed 5 bases and J 8 bases; nucleotides not matched to a gene: 14. CDR1 and CDR2 from the germline V gene are SEHNR and FQNEAQ (reference sequence). This chain's CDR3 is CASSGFYTGTSGSDEQFF. The DNA of the CDR3 is TGTGCCAGCAGCGGATTCTATACCGGGACTAGCGGGAGCGATGAGCAGTTCTTC.

V is TRBV25-1 and J is TRBJ1-2; no definite D call. The CDR3 is 12 residues long. CDR1 and CDR2 (germline): MGHDK, SYGVNS. Trimming took 8 bases from V and 1 from J, leaving 8 bases between them. The CDR3 DNA reads as TGTGCCAGCCAGCGGAGTAACTATGGCTACACCTTC. Its translation: CASQRSNYGYTF.